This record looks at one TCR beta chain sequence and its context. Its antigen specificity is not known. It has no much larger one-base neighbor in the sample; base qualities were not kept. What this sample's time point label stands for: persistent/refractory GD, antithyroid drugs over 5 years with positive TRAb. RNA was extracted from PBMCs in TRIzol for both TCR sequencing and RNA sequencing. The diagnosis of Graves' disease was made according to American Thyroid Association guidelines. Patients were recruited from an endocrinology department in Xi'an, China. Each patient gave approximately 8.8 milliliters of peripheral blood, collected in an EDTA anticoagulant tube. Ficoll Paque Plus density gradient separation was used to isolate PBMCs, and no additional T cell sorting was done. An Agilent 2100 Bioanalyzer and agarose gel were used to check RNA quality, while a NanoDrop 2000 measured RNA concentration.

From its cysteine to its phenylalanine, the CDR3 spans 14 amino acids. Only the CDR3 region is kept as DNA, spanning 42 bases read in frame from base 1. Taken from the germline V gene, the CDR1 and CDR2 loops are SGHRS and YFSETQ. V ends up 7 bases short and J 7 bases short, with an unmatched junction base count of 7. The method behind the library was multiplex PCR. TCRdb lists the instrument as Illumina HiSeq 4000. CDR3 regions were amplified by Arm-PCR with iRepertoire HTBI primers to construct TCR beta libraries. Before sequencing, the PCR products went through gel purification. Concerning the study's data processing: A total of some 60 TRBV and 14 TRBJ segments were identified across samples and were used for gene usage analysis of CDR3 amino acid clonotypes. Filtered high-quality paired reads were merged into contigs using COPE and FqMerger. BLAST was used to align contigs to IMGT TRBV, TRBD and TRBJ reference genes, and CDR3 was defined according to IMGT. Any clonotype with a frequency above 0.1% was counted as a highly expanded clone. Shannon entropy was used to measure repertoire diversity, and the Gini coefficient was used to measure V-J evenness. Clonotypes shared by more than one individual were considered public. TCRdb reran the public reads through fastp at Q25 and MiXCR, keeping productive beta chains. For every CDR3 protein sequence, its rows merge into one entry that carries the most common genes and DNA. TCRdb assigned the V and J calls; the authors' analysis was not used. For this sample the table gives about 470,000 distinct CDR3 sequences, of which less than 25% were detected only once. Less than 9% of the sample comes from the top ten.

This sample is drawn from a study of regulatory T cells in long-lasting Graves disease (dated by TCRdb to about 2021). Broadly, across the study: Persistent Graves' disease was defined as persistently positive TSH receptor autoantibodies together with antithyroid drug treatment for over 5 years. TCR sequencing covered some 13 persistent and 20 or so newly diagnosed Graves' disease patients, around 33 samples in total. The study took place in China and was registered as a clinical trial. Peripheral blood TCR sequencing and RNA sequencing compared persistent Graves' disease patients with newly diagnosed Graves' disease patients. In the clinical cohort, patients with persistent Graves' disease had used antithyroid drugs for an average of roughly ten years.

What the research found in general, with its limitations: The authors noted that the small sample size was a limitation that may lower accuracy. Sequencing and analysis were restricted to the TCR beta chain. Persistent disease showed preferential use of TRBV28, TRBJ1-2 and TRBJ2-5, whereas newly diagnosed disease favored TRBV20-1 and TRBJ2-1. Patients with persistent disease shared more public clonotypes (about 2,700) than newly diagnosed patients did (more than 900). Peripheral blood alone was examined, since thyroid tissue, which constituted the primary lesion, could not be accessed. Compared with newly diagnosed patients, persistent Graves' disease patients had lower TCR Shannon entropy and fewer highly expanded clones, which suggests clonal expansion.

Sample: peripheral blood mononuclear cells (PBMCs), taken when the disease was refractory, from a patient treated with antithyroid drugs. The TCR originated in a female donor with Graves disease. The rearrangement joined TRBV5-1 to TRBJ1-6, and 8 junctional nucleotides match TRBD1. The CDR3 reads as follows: CASRTTGGNSPLHF. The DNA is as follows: TGCGCCAGCCGAACAACAGGGGGGAATTCACCCCTCCACTTT.